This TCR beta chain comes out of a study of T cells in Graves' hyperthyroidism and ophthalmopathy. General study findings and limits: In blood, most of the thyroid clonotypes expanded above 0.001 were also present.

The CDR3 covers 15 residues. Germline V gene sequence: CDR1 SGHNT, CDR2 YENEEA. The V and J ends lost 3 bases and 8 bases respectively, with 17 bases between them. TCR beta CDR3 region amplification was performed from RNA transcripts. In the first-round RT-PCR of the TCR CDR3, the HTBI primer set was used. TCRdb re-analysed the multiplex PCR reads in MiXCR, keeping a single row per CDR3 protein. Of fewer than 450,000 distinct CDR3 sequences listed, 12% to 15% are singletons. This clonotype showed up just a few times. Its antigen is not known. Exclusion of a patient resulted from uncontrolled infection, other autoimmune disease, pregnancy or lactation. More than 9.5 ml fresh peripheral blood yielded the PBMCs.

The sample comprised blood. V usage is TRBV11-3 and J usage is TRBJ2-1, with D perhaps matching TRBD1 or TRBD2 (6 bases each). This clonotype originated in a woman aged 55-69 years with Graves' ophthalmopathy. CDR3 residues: CASSFEGGQGDEQFF. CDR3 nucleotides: TGTGCCAGCAGCTTTGAGGGGGGTCAAGGGGATGAGCAGTTCTTC.